This TCR beta chain is drawn from a study of cytomegalovirus exposure and HLA in healthy donors. With regard to this clone: Its antigen is as yet unknown.

With 60 Vbeta and 13 Jbeta primers, the PCR was carried out. TCRdb keeps only in-frame clones here, not all; method: immunoSEQ multiplex PCR. The table includes about 130,000 clones, about 80% detected once. Points from the study as a whole: For most TCR sequences rarity was the rule, although some public TCRs occurred in many donors. A later analysis linked a missense variant in DCLRE1C to the trimming of TCR beta V and J genes. According to a later analysis, donors in an Asian-associated ancestry cluster reportedly had fewer N-insertions than the roughly 720-donor mean.

V lost 1 base and J lost 6; bases outside the gene matches: 4. The CDR3 totals 15 residues. From germline, CDR1 is MDHEN and CDR2 SYDVKM. The clonotype originates from a woman aged 40 to 50 in good health and CMV-seronegative. V and J are TRBV28 and TRBJ1-5; 9 positions agree with TRBD1. Sequencing input: PBMCs. In nucleotides, the CDR3 is TGTGCCAGCAGTTTATTTCGACAGGGGGGTCAGCCCCAGCATTTT. As protein: CASSLFRQGGQPQHF.